These T cell receptor beta chains were read from a single sample in a study of cytomegalovirus exposure and HLA in healthy donors. Libraries were prepared by immunoSEQ multiplex PCR; TCRdb keeps only in-frame clonotypes and omits some of them. The sample consists of a few hundred thousand clones, around 75% of them appearing once. The sequenced sample was PBMCs. The receptors were sampled from a young woman in good health and CMV-seronegative. The conserved cysteine and the conserved F or W are not part of the CDR3 here.

J gene,CDR3 length,V gene,CDR3 protein
TRBJ2-5,14,TRBV30,AWSEGLAGVGETQY
TRBJ1-6,12,TRBV5-6,ASSSQGYNSPLH
TRBJ1-1,11,TRBV14,ASSPLHGQEAF
TRBJ2-3,12,TRBV29-1,SVAPSGRTDTQY
TRBJ2-7,13,TRBV2,ASSEGGTGVYEQY
TRBJ2-1,14,TRBV9,ASSISGGSSYNEQF
TRBJ1-2,11,TRBV6-6,ASSFSERYGYT
TRBJ1-3,13,TRBV6-6,ASSYSRDSQNTIY
TRBJ1-2,13,TRBV4-1,ASSQGMGRDYGYT
TRBJ1-2,12,TRBV25-1,ASSELGGGYGYT
TRBJ1-2,12,TRBV21-1,ASSKAVQAGGYT
TRBJ1-2,10,TRBV6-1,ASSEGEYGYT
TRBJ1-4,12,TRBV6-6,ASTLTEINEKLF
TRBJ1-1,13,TRBV7-8,ASSFRTGLTTEAF
TRBJ1-2,13,TRBV30,ALRTGGSFNYGYT
TRBJ2-7,14,TRBV19,ASSTLAGVSPGEQY
TRBJ1-6,10,TRBV30,ALDRVGSPLH
TRBJ2-7,15,TRBV18,ASSPGLAGVLFYEQY
TRBJ2-7,9,TRBV6-5,ASSYLSEQY
TRBJ2-4,14,TRBV7-2,ASSSYSGGAVDIQY
TRBJ1-1,12,TRBV11-3,ASRRTGANTEAF
TRBJ2-7,12,TRBV9,ASSVSGSGDEQY
TRBJ1-2,11,TRBV19,ASSIGTGASYT
TRBJ2-5,12,TRBV11-3,ASSPGTSPETQY